This is a list of T cell receptor beta chains from one sample in a study of cytomegalovirus exposure and HLA in healthy donors. TCRdb keeps only in-frame clones here, not all; method: immunoSEQ multiplex PCR. The table lists 150,000 to 170,000 clones, 65% to 80% of them singletons. The sequencing input was PBMCs. All receptors come from a middle-aged woman in good health and CMV-seronegative. The CDR3 runs from the conserved cysteine through the conserved F or W. The D gene is left open where the match is weak. The size entry is marked missing in some rows and otherwise reads once, few, many or a size class.

few	TRBJ1-1	-	TRBV6-5	CASSLQGNTEAFF	TGTGCCAGCAGTTTACAGGGGAACACTGAAGCTTTCTTT
-	TRBJ1-1	-	TRBV10-3	CAISGEQGRGAFF	TGTGCCATCAGTGGCGAACAGGGTCGTGGGGCTTTCTTT
-	TRBJ1-2	-	TRBV2	CASSADSVRGYTF	TGTGCCAGCAGCGCCGACTCGGTTCGGGGCTACACCTTC
-	TRBJ2-7	TRBD1	TRBV19	CASSIPGQGQQYF	TGTGCCAGTAGTATACCGGGACAGGGCCAGCAGTACTTC
few	TRBJ1-3	-	TRBV10-3	CAISESPEIFSGNTIYF	TGTGCCATCAGTGAGTCGCCGGAGATATTCTCTGGAAACACCATATATTTT
-	TRBJ2-3	TRBD1	TRBV7-9	CASSFYRGESTDTQYF	TGTGCCAGCAGCTTCTACAGGGGAGAGAGCACAGATACGCAGTATTTT
-	TRBJ2-1	TRBD2	TRBV2	CASRGTSGAYNEQFF	TGTGCCAGCAGAGGGACTAGCGGTGCATACAATGAGCAGTTCTTC
-	TRBJ1-2	TRBD1	TRBV5-1	CASSLAMDRAYGYTF	TGCGCCAGCAGCTTGGCTATGGACAGGGCATATGGCTACACCTTC
once	TRBJ1-4	-	TRBV19	CASSISGNEKLFF	TGTGCCAGTAGTATCTCGGGTAATGAAAAACTGTTTTTT
-	TRBJ2-7	-	TRBV20-1	CSARAGWEQYF	TGCAGTGCTAGAGCGGGGTGGGAGCAGTACTTC
-	TRBJ1-4	-	TRBV27	CASSFRVNEKLFF	TGTGCCAGCAGTTTCCGGGTTAATGAAAAACTGTTTTTT
-	TRBJ2-3	-	TRBV6-5	CASSIRQDTDTQYF	TGTGCCAGCAGTATCAGACAGGACACAGATACGCAGTATTTT
-	TRBJ2-1	-	TRBV4-1	CASSQDIGAYYLNEQFF	TGCGCCAGCAGCCAAGACATTGGCGCGTACTACTTAAATGAGCAGTTCTTC
-	TRBJ1-1	TRBD1	TRBV6-5	CASSSPQGGTEAFF	TGTGCCAGCAGTTCCCCCCAGGGGGGCACTGAAGCTTTCTTT
-	TRBJ1-3	-	TRBV2	CASSELAAVGNTIYF	TGTGCCAGCAGTGAGCTAGCCGCGGTGGGAAACACCATATATTTT
-	TRBJ2-5	TRBD2	TRBV6-1	CASSEAVARLAGKETQYF	TGTGCCAGCAGTGAAGCGGTCGCGAGACTAGCGGGAAAAGAGACCCAGTACTTC
-	TRBJ2-5	TRBD2	TRBV5-1	CASILGRGVGETQYF	TGCGCCAGCATTCTTGGGAGGGGCGTTGGGGAGACCCAGTACTTC
-	TRBJ1-3	-	TRBV10-3	CAITPNGQSNTIYF	TGTGCCATCACCCCGAACGGACAGTCAAACACCATATATTTT
-	TRBJ1-3	TRBD1	TRBV9	CASSEGQGGGNTIYF	TGTGCCAGCAGCGAGGGACAGGGAGGTGGAAACACCATATATTTT
-	TRBJ1-2	-	TRBV5-1	CASSQNPANYGYTF	TGCGCCAGCAGCCAAAACCCAGCTAACTATGGCTACACCTTC
-	TRBJ2-3	TRBD2	TRBV5-1	CASSLYTSGVTDTQYF	TGCGCCAGCAGCTTGTATACTAGCGGGGTCACAGATACGCAGTATTTT
once	TRBJ1-5	TRBD1	TRBV5-4	CASSSGTGYGSNQPQHF	TGTGCCAGCAGCTCCGGGACAGGGTATGGGAGCAATCAGCCCCAGCATTTT
-	TRBJ2-7	TRBD1	TRBV13	CASSLGQGNEQYF	TGTGCCAGCAGCCTCGGACAGGGCAACGAGCAGTACTTC
-	TRBJ2-3	TRBD2	TRBV5-8	CASSQDGLAGTDTQYF	TGTGCCAGCAGCCAAGACGGACTAGCGGGTACAGATACGCAGTATTTT
-	TRBJ2-3	TRBD1	TRBV11-2	CASSLDGTGGPDTQYF	TGTGCCAGCAGCTTAGACGGGACAGGGGGTCCAGATACGCAGTATTTT
-	TRBJ2-7	-	TRBV11-2	CASSLAIHAGLPYEQYF	TGTGCCAGCAGCTTAGCAATTCATGCGGGGCTCCCTTACGAGCAGTACTTC
-	TRBJ1-4	-	TRBV6-1	CASIVYPERGEKLFF	TGTGCCAGCATCGTATATCCGGAAAGGGGTGAAAAACTGTTTTTT
-	TRBJ2-6	-	TRBV5-1	CASSPTGTGANVLTF	TGCGCCAGCAGCCCCACCGGGACTGGGGCCAACGTCCTGACTTTC
-	TRBJ2-7	TRBD1	TRBV6-1	CASALGGIGEQYF	TGTGCCAGCGCCCTAGGGGGCATTGGCGAGCAGTACTTC
-	TRBJ2-3	-	TRBV10-2	CATEWGERTDTQYF	TGCGCCACCGAGTGGGGGGAACGCACAGATACGCAGTATTTT
-	TRBJ2-2	-	TRBV6-4	CASSEDSLSYTGELFF	TGTGCCAGCAGCGAAGACAGCCTCTCGTACACCGGGGAGCTGTTTTTT
-	TRBJ2-7	-	TRBV7-9	CASSLAEGPYEQYF	TGTGCCAGCAGCTTAGCGGAGGGACCCTACGAGCAGTACTTC
-	TRBJ1-1	TRBD1	TRBV5-4	CASSSGTENTEAFF	TGTGCCAGCAGCTCCGGGACAGAGAACACTGAAGCTTTCTTT
-	TRBJ2-3	TRBD2	TRBV4-2	CASSSSRAGGYTDTQYF	TGTGCCAGCAGCTCTAGCCGGGCGGGGGGTTACACAGATACGCAGTATTTT